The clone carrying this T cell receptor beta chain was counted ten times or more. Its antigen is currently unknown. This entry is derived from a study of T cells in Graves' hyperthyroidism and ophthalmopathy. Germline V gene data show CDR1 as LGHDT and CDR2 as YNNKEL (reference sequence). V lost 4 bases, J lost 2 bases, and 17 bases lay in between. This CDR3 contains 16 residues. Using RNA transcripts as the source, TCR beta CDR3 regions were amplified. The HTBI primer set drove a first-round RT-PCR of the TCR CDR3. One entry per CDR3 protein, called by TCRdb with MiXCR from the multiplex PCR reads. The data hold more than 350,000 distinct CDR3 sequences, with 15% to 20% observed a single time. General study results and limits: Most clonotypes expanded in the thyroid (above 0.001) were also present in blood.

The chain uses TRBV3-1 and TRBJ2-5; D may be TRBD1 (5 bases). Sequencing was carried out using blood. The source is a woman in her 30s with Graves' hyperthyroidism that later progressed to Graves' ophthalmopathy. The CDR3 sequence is CASSRQTQNTQETQYF. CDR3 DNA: TGTGCCAGCAGCCGACAGACTCAGAACACTCAAGAGACCCAGTACTTC.